One and the same sample provided the 32 T cell receptor beta chains below, sequenced in a study of cytomegalovirus exposure and HLA in healthy donors. Amplification used 60 Vbeta primers and 13 Jbeta primers. Here immunoSEQ multiplex PCR was the method, and the copy in TCRdb shows in-frame clones only, minus some. The sample holds over 95,000 clones, 70% to 85% seen once. Sequences were obtained from PBMCs. These receptors all come from a woman aged 18-29 years in good health and CMV-seronegative.

The chain links TRBV6-5 to TRBJ2-5; tentatively, D is TRBD2 (7 bases). The length of the CDR3 is 13 residues. V was shortened by 5 bases and J by 7 bases, with 14 bases between the two germline ends. CDR1 is MNHEY, CDR2 SVGAGI, per germline. DNA of the CDR3: TGTGCCAGCAGTGGAGGGGGGGGGCTGACCCAGTACTTC. Protein sequence: CASSGGGGLTQYF.

The J gene is TRBJ1-3, the V gene TRBV19; 8 positions agree with TRBD1. After removal of 7 bases from V and 4 bases from J, the junction contained 9 bases not matched to a gene. In germline, CDR1 is LNHDA, CDR2 SQIVND (reference sequence). This CDR3 contains 15 residues. The CDR3 DNA is TGTGCCAGTAATACCTGGACAGGGATGGGAAACACCATATATTTT. Translated, it gives CASNTWTGMGNTIYF.

The CDR3 DNA follows: TGTGCCAGTAGTAGTAGACAATCCAAAGAGACCCAGTACTTC. Protein product: CASSSRQSKETQYF. V usage is TRBV19 and J usage is TRBJ2-5; D gene unclear. CDR1 is LNHDA and CDR2 is SQIVND in the germline V gene (reference sequence). This CDR3 has 14 amino acids. The V end was cut by 4 bases, the J end by 3 bases, with 12 bases between.

The rearrangement uses TRBV14 and TRBJ2-3, with D uncertain. The V end lost 6 bases, the J end lost 3 bases, and 4 bases lay between the germline ends. Germline V gene data show CDR1 as SGHDN and CDR2 as FVKESK. There are 11 residues in the CDR3. CDR3 protein: CASSMTDTQYF. The CDR3 DNA is TGTGCCAGCAGTATGACAGATACGCAGTATTTT.

The V gene is TRBV5-4, the J gene TRBJ2-1; D may be TRBD2 (7 bases). Trimming shortened V by 4 bases and J by 4 bases, and 12 bases separated the two germline ends. The germline gives CDR1 SGHNT, CDR2 YYREEE (reference sequence). The CDR3 has 14 residues. CDR3 sequence: CASSRGADYNEQFF. The CDR3 DNA reads TGTGCCAGCAGCCGGGGGGCCGATTACAATGAGCAGTTCTTC.

A single count supports this clone. This rearrangement joins TRBV5-8 to TRBJ2-3, with a tentative D call TRBD2 (5 bases). Germline V CDR1 and CDR2: SGHTS, YDEGEE. The CDR3 runs to 12 residues. V was clipped by 2 bases and J by 4 bases, with 5 bases between them. The CDR3 DNA is TGTGCCAGCAGCTTCGGGGCAGATACGCAGTATTTT. Amino acids: CASSFGADTQYF.

V is TRBV7-9 and J is TRBJ2-5; 11 bases are shared with TRBD2. V shed 3 bases, J shed 4 bases, and the junction held 1 base outside the gene matches. Germline CDR1 and CDR2: SEHNR and FQNEAQ (reference sequence). There are 14 residues in the CDR3. The CDR3 DNA is TGTGCCAGCAGCTTTGGACTAGCGGGAGAGACCCAGTACTTC. The encoded protein is CASSFGLAGETQYF.

V is TRBV5-1 and J is TRBJ2-2, with D perhaps TRBD1 (6 bases). Germline loops: CDR1 SGHRS, CDR2 YFSETQ. This CDR3 contains 14 residues. Trimming stripped 0 bases from V and 9 bases from J, with 12 bases between. CDR3 region: CASSLDVGGWELFF. The CDR3 coding sequence is TGCGCCAGCAGCTTGGATGTTGGGGGCTGGGAGCTGTTTTTT.

The rearrangement links TRBV5-1 to TRBJ2-7, with 10 nucleotides matching TRBD2. The CDR3 is 14 amino acids. From germline, CDR1 is SGHRS and CDR2 YFSETQ. V gave up 2 bases and J gave up 1 base; unmatched junction bases: 0. The CDR3 region is CASSFSGGSYEQYF. The CDR3 region has the DNA TGCGCCAGCAGCTTTAGCGGGGGGTCCTACGAGCAGTACTTC.

The genes are TRBV5-1 and TRBJ1-1; no reliable D call. CDR3 length equals 15 residues. V dropped 0 bases and J dropped 1 base, with 10 bases sitting between them. Germline loops: CDR1 SGHRS, CDR2 YFSETQ. CDR3 coding DNA: TGCGCCAGCAGCTTGGAGACGGGTTGGAACACTGAAGCTTTCTTT. This encodes CASSLETGWNTEAFF.

This clone occurred a few times. This chain connects TRBV5-1 to TRBJ1-1; 9 nucleotides line up with TRBD1. Trimming took 3 bases from V and 3 from J; bases not matched to a gene: 9. CDR3 length: 16 residues. The germline CDR1 and CDR2 sequences are SGHRS and YFSETQ. The CDR3 DNA reads TGCGCCAGCAGCTCGGGACAGGGATATGTCGACACTGAAGCTTTCTTT. Protein: CASSSGQGYVDTEAFF.

V usage is TRBV28 and J usage is TRBJ1-4; no clear D. The CDR3 sequence is 14 residues long. Trimming stripped 5 bases from V and 7 bases from J, with 14 bases between. The germline V gene has CDR1 MDHEN and CDR2 SYDVKM. The chain's CDR3 is CASSPRSMVEKLFF. The DNA of the CDR3 is TGTGCCAGCAGTCCTAGGTCTATGGTTGAAAAACTGTTTTTT.

The CDR3 region has the DNA TGCAGCGTTGTCCCGGGACAGGGGACCTACGAGCAGTACTTC. It translates to CSVVPGQGTYEQYF. The chain has TRBV29-1 and TRBJ2-7, with 10 bases that match TRBD1. The CDR3 covers 14 residues. V lost 4 bases to trimming and J lost 2 bases; unmatched junction nucleotides: 5. Germline values: CDR1 SQVTM, CDR2 ANQGSEA.

This sequence joins TRBV30 and TRBJ2-1; 10 bases match TRBD2. In germline, CDR1 is GTSNPN, CDR2 SVGIG (reference sequence). This CDR3 contains 15 residues. J was trimmed by 6 bases and V by 8 bases; bases with no gene match: 13. CDR3 in amino acids: CAGARSGGAFNEQFF. The CDR3 DNA sequence: TGTGCCGGAGCAAGAAGCGGGGGGGCCTTCAATGAGCAGTTCTTC. The entire variable domain, with the rest obtained from reference TRBV30 and TRBJ2-1, is as follows: SQTIHQWPATLVQPVGSPLSLECTVEGTSNPNLYWYRQAAGRGLQLLFYSVGIGQISSEVPQNLSASRPQDRQFILSSKKLLLSDSGFYLCAGARSGGAFNEQFFGPGTRLTVL.

This clone was seen just once. Here the CDR3 DNA reads TGTGCCAGCAGCTTGGGGAGCGGGGATGCGGATACGCAGTATTTT. Its translation is CASSLGSGDADTQYF. The chain combines TRBV5-6 with TRBJ2-3; the match to TRBD2 covers 7 bases. Trimming took 0 bases from V and 6 from J; bases not matched to a gene: 7. Germline CDR1 SGHDT, CDR2 YYEEEE. The CDR3 consists of 15 residues.

The chain links TRBV25-1 to TRBJ1-4, with D unresolved. Germline V gives CDR1 MGHDK, CDR2 SYGVNS. The V end lost 0 bases, the J end lost 14 bases, and 13 bases lay between the germline ends. This CDR3 region has 13 residues. The CDR3 region is CASSEYFYGVLFF. CDR3 DNA sequence: TGTGCCAGCAGTGAATATTTTTACGGGGTTCTGTTTTTT.

The genes are TRBV5-5 and TRBJ1-5, with 7 bases that match TRBD1. V lost 3 bases to trimming and J lost 4 bases; unmatched junction nucleotides: 13. The CDR3 totals 17 residues. Germline CDR1 and CDR2: SGHKS and YYEKEE (reference sequence). The CDR3: CASSSTFSAGGNQPQHF. The CDR3 region has the DNA TGTGCCAGCAGCTCCACGTTCTCGGCAGGGGGGAATCAGCCCCAGCATTTT. The entire variable domain, with the rest obtained from reference TRBV5-5 and TRBJ1-5, is as follows: DAGVTQSPTHLIKTRGQQVTLRCSPISGHKSVSWYQQVLGQGPQFIFQYYEKEERGRGNFPDRFSARQFPNYSSELNVNALLLGDSALYLCASSSTFSAGGNQPQHFGDGTRLSIL.

This chain links TRBV6-1 with TRBJ1-2; 9 bases are a match to TRBD1. This CDR3 region has 14 residues. The germline gives CDR1 MNHNS, CDR2 SASEGT. V trimming: 6 bases; J trimming: 3 bases; junction bases outside the gene matches: 5. In DNA form, the CDR3 reads TGTGCCAGCAGAGGGACAGGGTCGGACTATGGCTACACCTTC. Protein product: CASRGTGSDYGYTF.

V gene TRBV27 combines with J gene TRBJ2-1; TRBD2 matches 10 bases. The CDR3 is 15 residues long. Looked up from germline, CDR1 is MNHEY and CDR2 is SMNVEV (reference sequence). The trim removed 6 bases at V and 3 bases at J, leaving 5 bases unmatched. The CDR3 coding sequence is TGTGCCAGCAGATTGGTAGCGGGAGGCTACAATGAGCAGTTCTTC. It yields the protein CASRLVAGGYNEQFF.

The chain combines TRBV19 with TRBJ2-3; 10 positions match TRBD2. The length of the CDR3 is 18 residues. The germline CDR1 and CDR2 sequences are LNHDA and SQIVND (reference sequence). V lost 6 bases and J lost 0; bases outside the gene matches: 12. CDR3 in amino acids: CASSPGLADASSTDTQYF. CDR3 DNA: TGTGCCAGTAGCCCCGGACTAGCGGATGCCTCTAGCACAGATACGCAGTATTTT. The entire variable domain, with the rest obtained from reference TRBV19 and TRBJ2-3, is as follows: DGGITQSPKYLFRKEGQNVTLSCEQNLNHDAMYWYRQDPGQGLRLIYYSQIVNDFQKGDIAEGYSVSREKKESFPLTVTSAQKNPTAFYLCASSPGLADASSTDTQYFGPGTRLTVL.

The chain recombines TRBV19 with TRBJ1-5; D is uncertain. From germline, CDR1 is LNHDA and CDR2 SQIVND (reference sequence). The CDR3 totals 15 residues. Trimming took off 5 bases at V and 9 bases at J, with 20 bases between the two ends. The CDR3 DNA follows: TGTGCCAGTAGTGTACCGCCGCGGCGGATTGGGCCCCAGCATTTT. This gives the protein CASSVPPRRIGPQHF.

The J gene is TRBJ2-3, the V gene TRBV4-3, with D possibly matching TRBD2 (7 bases). V was shortened by 0 bases and J by 3 bases, with 19 bases between the two germline ends. This CDR3 spans 18 amino acids. CDR1 and CDR2 from the germline V gene are LGHNA and YSLEER. The CDR3 sequence: CASSQDIIRGAVTDTQYF. DNA of the CDR3: TGCGCCAGCAGCCAAGATATAATACGGGGGGCCGTGACAGATACGCAGTATTTT.

The chain uses TRBV5-1 and TRBJ2-5; 9 bases are shared with TRBD1. Germline V gene lookup returns CDR1 SGHRS and CDR2 YFSETQ. Trimming at V came to 2 bases and at J to 1 base, leaving 3 bases not matched to a gene. The CDR3 length is 15 residues. The CDR3 protein is CASSFRDRVQETQYF. The DNA of the CDR3 is TGCGCCAGCAGCTTCCGGGACAGGGTCCAAGAGACCCAGTACTTC. The full variable domain, completed using reference TRBV5-1 and TRBJ2-5, is KAGVTQTPRYLIKTRGQQVTLSCSPISGHRSVSWYQQTPGQGLQFLFEYFSETQRNKGNFPGRFSGRQFSNSRSEMNVSTLELGDSALYLCASSFRDRVQETQYFGPGTRLLVL.

The DNA of the CDR3 is TGTGCCAGCAGCGTATGGACAGAGGGTGGCTACACCTTC. Protein: CASSVWTEGGYTF. V usage is TRBV9 and J usage is TRBJ1-2; possible D gene TRBD1, 6 bases. Germline V gene data show CDR1 as SGDLS and CDR2 as YYNGEE. This CDR3 is built from 13 residues. Deletions cut 1 base from V and 7 bases from J, with 11 bases between.

The chain combines TRBV5-8 with TRBJ1-1; no clear D. Germline V CDR1 and CDR2: SGHTS, YDEGEE. V lost 0 bases, J lost 8 bases, and 20 bases lay in between. The CDR3 sequence is 16 residues long. CDR3 coding DNA: TGTGCCAGCAGCTTGGAGCCCTTCCCGGGTCGAATAGAAGCTTTCTTT. It is translated as CASSLEPFPGRIEAFF.

Worth noting for this clone: The junction shows a germline mismatch at one end, possibly a read error. In nucleotides, the CDR3 is TGTGCCAGCTCACCAACGGCCAGCACAGATACGCATTATTTT. Protein: CASSPTASTDTHYF. This rearrangement joins TRBV18 to TRBJ2-3; D is undetermined. This CDR3 has 14 residues. Germline V CDR1 and CDR2: KGHSH, LQKENI.

The rearrangement joins TRBV27 to TRBJ1-5; 7 positions agree with TRBD1. Trimming took 3 bases from V and 1 from J; bases not matched to a gene: 3. CDR3 length: 15 amino acids. The germline gives CDR1 MNHEY, CDR2 SMNVEV (reference sequence). CDR3 coding DNA: TGTGCCAGCAGTTTTCAGGGGGTAAGCAATCAGCCCCAGCATTTT. Translating it yields CASSFQGVSNQPQHF.

V and J are TRBV4-1 and TRBJ2-5; 8 nucleotides match TRBD2. The tail of the sequence fits TRBJ2-7 better, so the J call may be wrong. Germline values: CDR1 MGHRA, CDR2 YSYEKL. The CDR3 extends over 14 amino acids. CDR3 region: CASSQLAGAYEQYF. In nucleotides, the CDR3 is TGCGCCAGCAGCCAACTAGCGGGTGCCTACGAGCAGTACTTC.

This clone was seen only a few times. The chain has TRBV5-1 and TRBJ2-1; possible D gene TRBD1, 6 bases. Trimming shortened V by 1 base and J by 3 bases, and 11 bases separated the two germline ends. Germline CDR1 SGHRS, CDR2 YFSETQ. This CDR3 contains 15 residues. CDR3 nucleotides: TGCGCCAGCAGCTTGAGACAGGCGCACTACAATGAGCAGTTCTTC. It translates to CASSLRQAHYNEQFF. Full variable domain (rest looked up from reference TRBV5-1 and TRBJ2-1): KAGVTQTPRYLIKTRGQQVTLSCSPISGHRSVSWYQQTPGQGLQFLFEYFSETQRNKGNFPGRFSGRQFSNSRSEMNVSTLELGDSALYLCASSLRQAHYNEQFFGPGTRLTVL.

In this sample, this clone turned up once. V gene TRBV10-1 combines with J gene TRBJ2-7; no firm D call. The CDR3 covers 10 residues. Germline loops: CDR1 WNHNN, CDR2 SYGVQD (reference sequence). V was trimmed by 7 bases and J by 12 bases, leaving 13 bases between them. CDR3 sequence: CASTIPGRYV. The CDR3 nucleotides read TGCGCCAGCACAATACCAGGTAGGTACGTC.

This rearrangement joins TRBV29-1 to TRBJ2-2; 13 bases agree with TRBD2. J lost 6 bases, V lost 6 bases, and 4 bases had no gene match. The CDR3 is 14 residues long. Germline CDR1 SQVTM, CDR2 ANQGSEA. DNA of the CDR3: TGCAGCGTCAGACTAGCGGGAGGTTCCGGGGAGCTGTTTTTT. Its protein product is CSVRLAGGSGELFF.

Written as DNA, the CDR3 is TGTGCCAGCAGCTCCGGGAGTGGGAAGGATGGCTACACCTTC. It encodes CASSSGSGKDGYTF. This rearrangement joins TRBV11-1 to TRBJ1-2, with unresolved D. This CDR3 is 14 amino acids long. Germline V gene lookup returns CDR1 SGHAT and CDR2 FQDESV (reference sequence). V lost 4 bases and J 6 bases, leaving 15 bases between the germline ends.